This T cell receptor (beta chain) was identified during a study of T cell changes during pregnancy in multiple sclerosis. Germline loops: CDR1 SGHVS, CDR2 FNYEAQ. CDR3 length: 16 amino acids. Trimming cost V 3 bases and J 0 bases, with 12 bases left between them. The data were produced by immunoSEQ multiplex PCR, yet TCRdb's version contains in-frame clones alone and is incomplete. The table has fewer than 50,000 clones, 92% seen once; the top ten hold 0.7% to 1%. This rearrangement joins TRBV7-6 to TRBJ2-1, with D possibly matching TRBD2 (6 bases). The source material was CD4+ T cells from peripheral blood mononuclear cells, sampled in the third trimester of pregnancy. The receptor was derived from a female donor with multiple sclerosis, enrolled in a pregnancy study. CDR3 bases: TGTGCCAGCAGCTTCCCCGGGGGACCCTCCTACAATGAGCAGTTCTTC. Its translation is CASSFPGGPSYNEQFF.